The present T cell receptor (beta chain) was sequenced within a study of immune heterogeneity within non-small cell lung tumors. For the TCR beta CDR3, multiplex PCR with 32 V and 13 J primers performed the amplification. Using its own MiXCR run on the multiplex PCR reads, TCRdb lists one record per CDR3 protein. Here the sample spans roughly 9,900 distinct CDR3 sequences, roughly 30% being singletons. Bulk tumor genomic DNA, roughly 600 ng per sample, was used as template. From each primary tumor, several far-apart biopsies were obtained during surgery. Enrolled individuals presented with untreated, newly diagnosed non-small cell lung cancer and received curative surgery. Germline V gene lookup returns CDR1 DFQATT and CDR2 SNEGSKA (reference sequence). The CDR3 is made up of 17 amino acids. The junction had 10 bases not matched to a gene; V was cut back by 1 base and J by 4 bases.

Sample: lung tumor tissue. The chain carries TRBV20-1 and TRBJ2-1, with 10 bases identical to TRBD2. The TCR was taken from a woman aged 60-75 years with non-small cell lung cancer. The CDR3 DNA reads TGCAGTGCTAGAGCCTTCATCCCGACTAGCGGGTACAATGAGCAGTTCTTC. This sequence encodes CSARAFIPTSGYNEQFF.